This TCR beta chain derives from a study of blood T cell repertoires in COVID-19. The overall study: The samples span acute and convalescent COVID-19 from the United States, Italy and Spain. PBMCs, B-cell-depleted T cells, or T cells provided the cDNA or gDNA that made up the material.

The CDR3 runs to 15 residues. Germline loops: CDR1 SGHVS, CDR2 FQNEAQ. Trimming pared 3 bases from V and 2 bases from J, leaving 11 bases between. Original methodology: By means of reference gene primer amplification, nucleated cell counts were estimated. Only in-frame clones appear in the TCRdb table, and some are missing; sequencing was by immunoSEQ multiplex PCR. V and J calls plus clone size are reproduced from that table; the DNA served to infer D and trimming. The sample comprises 290,000 or so clones, approximately 90% of which are singletons, and about 2.2% rests with the top ten. Patients from Seattle were sampled longitudinally, starting during active infection.

Sequenced material: peripheral blood. The clonotype comes from a woman aged 30 to 39 with COVID-19, enrolled during active disease. The chain is built from TRBV7-8 and TRBJ2-1, with D perhaps TRBD1 (5 bases). DNA of the CDR3: TGTGCCAGCAGCTTGGGTCAGGGTACCTACAATGAGCAGTTCTTC. It codes for CASSLGQGTYNEQFF. Using reference TRBV7-8 and TRBJ2-1 for the parts outside the CDR3, the full variable domain is GAGVSQSPRYKVAKRGQDVALRCDPISGHVSLFWYQQALGQGPEFLTYFQNEAQLDKSGLPSDRFFAERPEGSVSTLKIQRTQQEDSAVYLCASSLGQGTYNEQFFGPGTRLTVL.